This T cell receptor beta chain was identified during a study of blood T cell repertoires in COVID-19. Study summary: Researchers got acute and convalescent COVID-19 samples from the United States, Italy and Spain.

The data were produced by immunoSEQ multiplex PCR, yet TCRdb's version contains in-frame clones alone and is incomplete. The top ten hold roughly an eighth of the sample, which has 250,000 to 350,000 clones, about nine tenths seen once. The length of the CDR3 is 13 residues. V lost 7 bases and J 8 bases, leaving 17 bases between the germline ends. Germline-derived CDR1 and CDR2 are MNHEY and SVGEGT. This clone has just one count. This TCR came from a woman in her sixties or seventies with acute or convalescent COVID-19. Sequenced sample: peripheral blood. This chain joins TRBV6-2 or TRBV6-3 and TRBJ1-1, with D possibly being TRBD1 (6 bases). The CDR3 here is CASTPQGRTEAFF. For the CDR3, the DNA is TGTGCCAGCACCCCCCAGGGGCGGACCGAAGCTTTCTTT.